The next 17 T cell receptor beta chains were all read from a single sample in a study of blood T cell repertoires in COVID-19. Clones were read by immunoSEQ multiplex PCR, and TCRdb kept only the in-frame ones, dropping some. This table has approximately 200,000 clones, roughly 80% appearing once. The sequenced sample was peripheral blood. The receptors shown here come from a man aged 60 to 69 with active or convalescent COVID-19.

The chain uses TRBV27 and TRBJ2-1; perhaps TRBD2 as D (6 bases). Germline V CDR1 and CDR2: MNHEY, SMNVEV (reference sequence). The ends were cut back, 7 bases at V and 2 bases at J, with 18 bases in the middle. CDR3 length: 16 amino acids. The CDR3 region has the DNA TGTGCCAGCACCTCAAGCCCTAGCGCCGCCTACAATGAGCAGTTCTTC. Its translation is CASTSSPSAAYNEQFF.

The V gene is TRBV7-2, the J gene TRBJ2-7; D possibly corresponds to TRBD2 (6 bases). Deletions cut 3 bases from V and 0 bases from J, with 18 bases between. The CDR3 is 17 residues long. CDR1 and CDR2 (germline): SGHTA, FQGNSA. CDR3: CASSLGRSEGGSYEQYF. The CDR3 coding sequence is TGTGCCAGCAGCTTGGGTCGTTCGGAGGGAGGCTCCTACGAGCAGTACTTC. Together with reference TRBV7-2 and TRBJ2-7, the CDR3 gives the full variable domain: GAGVSQSPSNKVTEKGKDVELRCDPISGHTALYWYRQSLGQGLEFLIYFQGNSAPDKSGLPSDRFSAERTGGSVSTLTIQRTQQEDSAVYLCASSLGRSEGGSYEQYFGPGTRLTVT.

The chain uses TRBV15 and TRBJ1-1; D is ambiguous. CDR3 length: 12 residues. Trimming took off 0 bases at V and 8 bases at J, with 7 bases between the two ends. Germline loops: CDR1 LNHNV, CDR2 YYDKDF (reference sequence). Written as DNA, the CDR3 is TGTGCCACCAGCAGAGATTCCGGGGAAGCTTTCTTT. Protein product: CATSRDSGEAFF.

This clone showed up just a few times. The rearrangement uses TRBV7-9 and TRBJ2-1; 9 nucleotides align to TRBD1. Germline assignment: CDR1 SEHNR and CDR2 FQNEAQ (reference sequence). The ends lost 5 bases at V and 7 bases at J; junction bases unmatched: 9. This CDR3 contains 15 residues. CDR3 in DNA: TGTGCCAGCAGCGCTCCGGGACAGGGCCAAAATGAGCAGTTCTTC. It specifies CASSAPGQGQNEQFF.

Here the CDR3 reads CASVGAGGFGYTF. Written as DNA, the CDR3 is TGTGCCAGCGTCGGGGCAGGGGGGTTTGGCTACACCTTC. V usage is TRBV28 and J usage is TRBJ1-2, with 7 nucleotides matching TRBD1. Germline assignment: CDR1 MDHEN and CDR2 SYDVKM. This CDR3 has 13 residues. After removal of 8 bases from V and 7 bases from J, the junction contained 10 bases not matched to a gene.

V and J are TRBV25-1 and TRBJ2-1, with D possibly matching TRBD1 (5 bases). Germline CDR1 reads MGHDK; CDR2 reads SYGVNS. This CDR3 spans 15 amino acids. Trimming left V 1 base short and J 5 bases short, with 12 bases between. The CDR3 is CASSESVDTNNEQFF. The CDR3 bases are TGTGCCAGCAGTGAATCGGTGGACACTAACAATGAGCAGTTCTTC.

J is TRBJ1-1 and V is TRBV7-3, with 7 bases fitting TRBD1. CDR3 length: 14 amino acids. Trimming took 5 bases from V and 6 from J; bases not matched to a gene: 9. Germline CDR1 reads SGHTA; CDR2 reads FQGTGA. The CDR3 sequence is CASSQGAGGPEAFF. DNA of the CDR3: TGTGCCAGCAGCCAAGGGGCAGGGGGACCTGAAGCTTTCTTT.

The J gene is TRBJ2-2, the V gene TRBV5-4; perhaps TRBD1 as D (8 bases). CDR1 and CDR2 (germline): SGHNT, YYREEE (reference sequence). V was clipped by 4 bases and J by 5 bases, with 12 bases between them. The length of the CDR3 is 14 residues. The CDR3 region is CASSGQGGTGELFF. The CDR3, as DNA: TGTGCCAGCAGCGGACAGGGAGGGACCGGGGAGCTGTTTTTT.

This chain connects TRBV9 to TRBJ2-5; 8 bases are shared with TRBD2. CDR1 is SGDLS, CDR2 YYNGEE, per germline. The CDR3 contains 14 residues. The V segment lost 6 bases and the J segment 0 bases; nucleotides outside the gene matches: 4. The CDR3 is CASTRGGHQETQYF. CDR3 coding DNA: TGTGCCAGCACCCGGGGGGGGCACCAAGAGACCCAGTACTTC. The whole variable domain, remainder taken from reference TRBV9 and TRBJ2-5, is DSGVTQTPKHLITATGQRVTLRCSPRSGDLSVYWYQQSLDQGLQFLIQYYNGEERAKGNILERFSAQQFPDLHSELNLSSLELGDSALYFCASTRGGHQETQYFGPGTRLLVL.

V gene TRBV10-3 combines with J gene TRBJ2-1, with 10 bases aligning to TRBD2. V dropped 11 bases and J dropped 6; count of bases not matched to a gene: 4. CDR1 and CDR2 from the germline V gene are ENHRY and SYGVKD. CDR3 length equals 12 residues. CDR3 DNA sequence: TGTGCCGCTAGCGGGAGTGCCAATGAGCAGTTCTTC. This gives the protein CAASGSANEQFF.

The CDR3 sequence: CASGPTSGQETQYF. CDR3 nucleotides: TGTGCCAGCGGACCAACTAGCGGCCAAGAGACCCAGTACTTC. The rearrangement links TRBV6-5 to TRBJ2-5, with 8 positions matching TRBD2. Germline V lookup: CDR1 MNHEY, CDR2 SVGAGI. The CDR3 runs 14 residues. The V segment lost 8 bases and the J segment 1 base; nucleotides outside the gene matches: 6.

This rearrangement joins TRBV3-1 (or the pseudogene TRBV3-2) to TRBJ2-2, with D unresolved. V lost 6 bases and J 6 bases, leaving 8 bases between the germline ends. The CDR3 totals 12 residues. Germline V CDR1 and CDR2: LGHDT, YNNKEL (reference sequence). Here the CDR3 DNA reads TGTGCCAGCAGGCAACCGGCCGGGGAGCTGTTTTTT. Protein: CASRQPAGELFF.

This chain uses TRBV28 with TRBJ2-5; 12 positions agree with TRBD2. CDR3 length: 15 residues. Germline V gene lookup returns CDR1 MDHEN and CDR2 SYDVKM. The V and J ends lost 3 bases and 4 bases, in that order; junction bases with no gene match: 3. The CDR3 region is CASSFPSGGGETQYF. The DNA for the CDR3 is TGTGCCAGCAGTTTCCCTAGCGGGGGGGGAGAGACCCAGTACTTC. Full variable domain (outside the CDR3, taken from reference TRBV28 and TRBJ2-5): DVKVTQSSRYLVKRTGEKVFLECVQDMDHENMFWYRQDPGLGLRLIYFSYDVKMKEKGDIPEGYSVSREKKERFSLILESASTNQTSMYLCASSFPSGGGETQYFGPGTRLLVL.

Note on this clone: This CDR3 is also generated by other DNA sequences in the sample. The genes are TRBV9 and TRBJ2-5; TRBD2 might be the D (6 bases). CDR3 length: 13 amino acids. Germline V gene lookup returns CDR1 SGDLS and CDR2 YYNGEE. V lost 0 bases to trimming and J lost 4 bases, with 7 bases between them. CDR3 sequence: CASSVGGGETQYF. The CDR3 bases are TGTGCCAGCAGCGTAGGGGGAGGAGAGACCCAGTACTTC.

The chain carries TRBV27 and TRBJ2-7; possible D gene TRBD2, 7 bases. The CDR3 extends over 15 amino acids. In germline, CDR1 is MNHEY, CDR2 SMNVEV (reference sequence). V lost 5 bases to trimming and J lost 5 bases, with 19 bases between them. CDR3 loop: CASSPGRGGRNEQYF. In DNA, the CDR3 is TGTGCCAGCAGTCCGGGGAGGGGGGGCCGCAACGAGCAGTACTTC.

The CDR3 spells CASSSPPGLAGGYTYEQYF. Written as DNA, the CDR3 is TGTGCCAGCAGTTCGCCCCCGGGACTAGCGGGAGGTTACACCTACGAGCAGTACTTC. The rearrangement uses TRBV28 and TRBJ2-7; 15 bases agree with TRBD2. This CDR3 spans 19 amino acids. V trimming: 4 bases; J trimming: 2 bases; junction bases outside the gene matches: 12. Germline CDR1 reads MDHEN; CDR2 reads SYDVKM.

The genes are TRBV4-2 and TRBJ2-1; 7 bases agree with TRBD2. V shed 1 base and J 2 bases; nucleotides not matched to a gene: 11. This CDR3 spans 18 amino acids. Germline V CDR1 and CDR2: LGHNA, YNFKEQ. CDR3 sequence: CASSQGEAGLSPYNEQFF. Here the CDR3 DNA reads TGTGCCAGCAGCCAAGGGGAAGCGGGGCTAAGTCCCTACAATGAGCAGTTCTTC.